What follows are 29 T cell receptor beta chains derived from one specimen sequenced in a study of blood T cell repertoires in COVID-19. Measured with immunoSEQ multiplex PCR; TCRdb has only the in-frame clones, and not every one. The table shows around 68,000 clones, with over 85% occurring only once. Source material: peripheral blood. The receptors here all came from a man in his 70s with active COVID-19.

The rearrangement joins TRBV5-1 to TRBJ2-7; 8 nucleotides align to TRBD2. Germline CDR1 and CDR2: SGHRS and YFSETQ. This CDR3 contains 15 residues. With 0 bases clipped from V and 0 bases from J, the junction kept 2 bases outside the gene matches. CDR3 coding DNA: TGCGCCAGCAGCTTGGTGCGGGGGGACTCCTACGAGCAGTACTTC. Residues: CASSLVRGDSYEQYF.

This rearrangement joins TRBV18 to TRBJ1-3; D not certain. V lost 0 bases and J 4 bases, leaving 10 bases between the germline ends. Germline assignment: CDR1 KGHSH and CDR2 LQKENI. The CDR3 has 15 amino acids. CDR3 in amino acids: CASSPPTGGGNTIYF. The CDR3 nucleotides are TGTGCCAGCTCACCACCGACGGGAGGAGGAAACACCATATATTTT.

The V and J genes are TRBV5-6 and TRBJ2-1, with D possibly TRBD1 on 5 matching bases. V was trimmed by 1 base and J by 9 bases, leaving 20 bases between them. This CDR3 spans 16 amino acids. The germline V gene encodes CDR1 SGHDT and CDR2 YYEEEE. CDR3 loop: CASSLNGANFKGEQFF. CDR3 DNA: TGTGCCAGCAGCTTGAATGGGGCGAATTTTAAGGGTGAGCAGTTCTTC. The full variable domain, its missing parts supplied by reference TRBV5-6 and TRBJ2-1, is DAGVTQSPTHLIKTRGQQVTLRCSPKSGHDTVSWYQQALGQGPQFIFQYYEEEERQRGNFPDRFSGHQFPNYSSELNVNALLLGDSALYLCASSLNGANFKGEQFFGPGTRLTVL.

CDR3 sequence (DNA): TGTGCCAGCAGTGAATGGGCGGGGGTCAACACAGATACGCAGTATTTT. It translates to CASSEWAGVNTDTQYF. This rearrangement joins TRBV25-1 to TRBJ2-3, with TRBD2 matching 7 bases. From germline, CDR1 is MGHDK and CDR2 SYGVNS. V shed 1 base, J shed 2 bases, and the junction held 6 bases outside the gene matches. This CDR3 has 16 residues. Together with reference TRBV25-1 and TRBJ2-3, the CDR3 gives the full variable domain: EADIYQTPRYLVIGTGKKITLECSQTMGHDKMYWYQQDPGMELHLIHYSYGVNSTEKGDLSSESTVSRIRTEHFPLTLESARPSHTSQYLCASSEWAGVNTDTQYFGPGTRLTVL.

CDR3 in amino acids: CASSENGQGSSPLHF. Written as DNA, the CDR3 is TGTGCCAGCAGTGAAAACGGACAGGGCTCTTCACCCCTCCACTTT. V is TRBV2 and J is TRBJ1-6, with 8 bases aligning to TRBD1. Looked up from germline, CDR1 is SNHLY and CDR2 is FYNNEI. The CDR3 runs 15 residues. V was pared by 2 bases and J by 9 bases, with 6 bases of the junction left unmatched.

The chain has TRBV4-1 and TRBJ1-1; D is ambiguous. Germline assignment: CDR1 MGHRA and CDR2 YSYEKL. The CDR3 is 14 residues long. Between the trimmed V and J ends, which lost 4 bases and 1 base, there was a span of 10 bases. This chain's CDR3 is CASSLKTGNTEAFF. The CDR3 nucleotides are TGCGCCAGCAGCCTCAAAACTGGGAACACTGAAGCTTTCTTT.

The chain combines TRBV10-3 with TRBJ1-5; D ambiguous. The CDR3 spans 12 residues. Trimming cost V 4 bases and J 3 bases, with 4 bases left between them. The V gene's germline CDR1 is ENHRY and CDR2 SYGVKD. The chain's CDR3 is CAISATNQPQHF. The CDR3 DNA reads TGTGCCATCAGTGCTACCAATCAGCCCCAGCATTTT.

The chain recombines TRBV7-2 with TRBJ2-5; no reliable D call. The CDR3 extends over 11 amino acids. V was cut by 3 bases and J by 6 bases, with 5 bases left in between. Germline V CDR1 and CDR2: SGHTA, FQGNSA. The CDR3 DNA follows: TGTGCCAGCAGCTTTGAGAAGACCCAGTACTTC. It codes for CASSFEKTQYF.

The chain employs TRBV9 and TRBJ2-1; TRBD2 agrees at 7 bases. The length of the CDR3 is 15 residues. Trimming removed 2 bases from V and 5 bases from J; junction bases left unmatched: 7. Germline V gene data show CDR1 as SGDLS and CDR2 as YYNGEE. The CDR3 DNA follows: TGTGCCAGCAGCGTCACGGGGGGTCCACACAATGAGCAGTTCTTC. Translated: CASSVTGGPHNEQFF.

This chain uses TRBV19 with TRBJ2-2, with 7 bases identical to TRBD2. CDR1 LNHDA and CDR2 SQIVND come from the germline V gene (reference sequence). The CDR3 contains 13 residues. J gave up 5 bases and V 11 bases, and 8 bases lay outside the gene matches. This chain's CDR3 is CASLGGSTGELFF. The CDR3 nucleotides read TGTGCCTCCCTGGGAGGGTCGACCGGGGAGCTGTTTTTT.

The chain employs TRBV19 and TRBJ1-5, with D tentatively TRBD1 (5 bases). Germline V gene sequence: CDR1 LNHDA, CDR2 SQIVND (reference sequence). This CDR3 has 14 amino acids. Trimming took 7 bases from V and 5 from J, leaving 15 bases between them. This CDR3 is CASIQQGWDQPQHF. The CDR3 coding sequence is TGTGCCAGTATCCAGCAGGGTTGGGATCAGCCCCAGCATTTT. Full variable domain (remainder filled in from reference TRBV19 and TRBJ1-5): DGGITQSPKYLFRKEGQNVTLSCEQNLNHDAMYWYRQDPGQGLRLIYYSQIVNDFQKGDIAEGYSVSREKKESFPLTVTSAQKNPTAFYLCASIQQGWDQPQHFGDGTRLSIL.

The V and J genes are TRBV27 and TRBJ2-6; possibly TRBD2 for D (5 bases). From germline, CDR1 is MNHEY and CDR2 SMNVEV (reference sequence). The CDR3 covers 15 residues. Trimming pared 7 bases from V and 0 bases from J, leaving 10 bases between. Here the CDR3 reads CASKTGSSGANVLTF. The DNA for the CDR3 is TGTGCCAGCAAAACGGGGAGCTCTGGGGCCAACGTCCTGACTTTC.

V and J are TRBV6-6 and TRBJ2-7; 8 bases line up with TRBD1. The CDR3 consists of 12 residues. Germline loops: CDR1 MNHNY, CDR2 SVGAGI (reference sequence). With V trimmed by 7 bases and J by 6 bases, 5 bases remained unmatched. Here the CDR3 reads CASKGQDSEQYV. CDR3 in DNA: TGTGCCAGCAAGGGACAGGATAGCGAGCAGTACGTC.

The rearrangement uses TRBV5-1 and TRBJ1-2, with 8 bases that match TRBD1. Germline CDR1 SGHRS, CDR2 YFSETQ. This CDR3 spans 16 amino acids. J gave up 2 bases and V 3 bases, and 9 bases lay outside the gene matches. The CDR3 nucleotides read TGCGCCAGCAGCTGGGGGCAGGGGGCGCAAAACTATGGCTACACCTTC. Residues: CASSWGQGAQNYGYTF.

The chain recombines TRBV2 with TRBJ2-1; D remains ambiguous. Trimming shortened V by 6 bases and J by 7 bases, and 4 bases separated the two germline ends. The CDR3 has 10 residues. Germline V lookup: CDR1 SNHLY, CDR2 FYNNEI. CDR3 in amino acids: CASRSNEQFF. The CDR3 bases are TGTGCCAGCAGGTCTAATGAGCAGTTCTTC.

This clone was picked up one time. The J gene is TRBJ2-7, the V gene TRBV5-4; 15 bases match TRBD2. The CDR3 totals 16 residues. After removal of 4 bases from V and 7 bases from J, the junction contained 9 bases not matched to a gene. Germline V gene sequence: CDR1 SGHNT, CDR2 YYREEE (reference sequence). The chain's CDR3 is CASSEEGTSGGREQYV. The CDR3 region has the DNA TGTGCCAGCAGCGAAGAAGGGACTAGCGGGGGGCGGGAGCAGTACGTC.

This clone was seen more than once but under ten times. This rearrangement joins TRBV21-1 to TRBJ2-5; the tabulated D call, TRBD1, remains unverified against the DNA. TRBV21-1 represents a pseudogene. The length of the CDR3 is 17 residues. The DNA for the CDR3 is TGTGCCAGCAGCAAAGCGTATTTCTCGGGACATCAAGAGACCCAGTACTTC. Its translation: CASSKAYFSGHQETQYF.

This sequence joins TRBV2 and TRBJ2-3, with 7 positions matching TRBD1. Germline CDR1 and CDR2: SNHLY and FYNNEI. V shed 4 bases, J shed 4 bases, and the junction held 2 bases outside the gene matches. The CDR3 runs to 13 residues. CDR3 residues: CASSGQGADTQYF. DNA of the CDR3: TGTGCCAGCAGTGGACAGGGTGCAGATACGCAGTATTTT.

In the case of this clone: The DNA is left out, because the CDR3 cannot be placed on it with certainty; the CDR3 is given as TCRdb lists it. The chain couples TRBV21-1 to TRBJ2-1; the DNA was not compared with TRBD1, the D call given in the table. TRBV21-1 is flagged as a pseudogene. Counting both end residues, the CDR3 totals 16 amino acids. CDR3: CASSKVATGSYNEQFF.

The CDR3 here is CASSLAGTGVETQYF. In DNA, the CDR3 is TGTGCCAGCAGCTTAGCCGGGACAGGGGTGGAGACCCAGTACTTC. The chain recombines TRBV7-2 with TRBJ2-5, with 10 nucleotides matching TRBD1. Unmatched junction bases numbered 3, after V lost 0 bases and J lost 5 bases. The CDR3 extends over 15 amino acids. Germline CDR1 and CDR2: SGHTA and FQGNSA.

V usage is TRBV5-1 and J usage is TRBJ1-1; maybe TRBD1 (5 bases). This CDR3 comprises 14 residues. Germline V lookup: CDR1 SGHRS, CDR2 YFSETQ. V dropped 1 base and J dropped 4 bases, with 11 bases sitting between them. CDR3 coding DNA: TGCGCCAGCAGCTTGTGGGGCTCCGGCACTGAAGCTTTCTTT. It yields the protein CASSLWGSGTEAFF. The variable domain in full, with the rest retrieved from reference TRBV5-1 and TRBJ1-1, is KAGVTQTPRYLIKTRGQQVTLSCSPISGHRSVSWYQQTPGQGLQFLFEYFSETQRNKGNFPGRFSGRQFSNSRSEMNVSTLELGDSALYLCASSLWGSGTEAFFGQGTRLTVV.

The table lists this clone with a count of one. This rearrangement joins TRBV2 to TRBJ2-2, with TRBD1 matching 8 bases. The germline gives CDR1 SNHLY, CDR2 FYNNEI. The J segment lost 7 bases and the V segment lost 8 bases, leaving 9 bases of the junction unmatched. CDR3 size: 14 residues. In DNA form, the CDR3 reads TGTGCCAGCGGGGCCCAGGGGGCGGTCGGGGAGCTGTTTTTT. Its translation: CASGAQGAVGELFF.

The chain employs TRBV5-4 and TRBJ1-1; a possible D gene is TRBD1 (6 bases). CDR1 SGHNT and CDR2 YYREEE come from the germline V gene (reference sequence). V was cut by 4 bases and J by 0 bases, with 19 bases left in between. CDR3 length: 17 residues. The CDR3 nucleotides read TGTGCCAGCAGCCCCGGGGGGCGACAGTCCATGAACACTGAAGCTTTCTTT. It is translated as CASSPGGRQSMNTEAFF.

The chain has TRBV19 and TRBJ2-2, with D perhaps matching TRBD1 (6 bases). CDR3 length: 13 residues. CDR1 is LNHDA and CDR2 is SQIVND in the germline V gene (reference sequence). V lost 5 bases and J lost 5, with 9 bases in between. CDR3 loop: CASSEQGTGELFF. DNA for the CDR3: TGTGCCAGTAGTGAACAGGGTACCGGGGAGCTGTTTTTT.

The chain couples TRBV9 to TRBJ2-2; D gene ambiguous. The CDR3 totals 15 residues. With 0 bases removed from V and 4 bases from J, the gap between germline ends came to 10 bases. Germline CDR1 is SGDLS and CDR2 is YYNGEE. CDR3 coding DNA: TGTGCCAGCAGCGTAGGGGCTTCGACCACCGGGGAGCTGTTTTTT. It is translated as CASSVGASTTGELFF.

This chain uses TRBV6-5 with TRBJ2-2; 7 nucleotides line up with TRBD2. The CDR3 has 15 amino acids. From germline, CDR1 is MNHEY and CDR2 SVGAGI. With V trimmed by 6 bases and J by 2 bases, 6 bases remained unmatched. The CDR3 sequence is CASRPAGENTGELFF. The CDR3 DNA sequence: TGTGCCAGCAGGCCCGCGGGGGAAAACACCGGGGAGCTGTTTTTT.

J is TRBJ2-3 and V is TRBV5-6, with TRBD2 matching over 9 bases. The length of the CDR3 is 18 residues. With V trimmed by 1 base and J by 2 bases, 11 bases remained unmatched. Germline CDR1 and CDR2: SGHDT and YYEEEE. The CDR3 DNA sequence: TGTGCCAGCAGCTTGATAGTTAGGACTAGCGAGGACACAGATACGCAGTATTTT. Protein product: CASSLIVRTSEDTDTQYF.

The J gene is TRBJ2-1, the V gene TRBV3-1 (or the pseudogene TRBV3-2); D may be TRBD1 (5 bases). Looked up from germline, CDR1 is LGHDT and CDR2 is YNNKEL (reference sequence). The V and J ends lost 3 bases and 4 bases respectively, with 16 bases between them. There are 16 residues in the CDR3. CDR3 protein: CASSHLQGGVYNEQFF. CDR3 DNA sequence: TGTGCCAGCAGCCATCTGCAGGGTGGGGTTTACAATGAGCAGTTCTTC.

This sequence joins TRBV24-1 and TRBJ1-2; 8 bases are shared with TRBD1. With 3 bases clipped from V and 4 bases from J, the junction kept 9 bases outside the gene matches. This CDR3 comprises 16 residues. Germline V gene sequence: CDR1 KGHDR, CDR2 SFDVKD. The CDR3 sequence is CATSDNNRGVGYGYTF. The DNA for the CDR3 is TGTGCCACCAGTGATAACAACAGGGGGGTGGGCTATGGCTACACCTTC.